This is a list of T cell receptor beta chains from one sample in a study of blood T cell repertoires in COVID-19. Sequencing was performed with immunoSEQ multiplex PCR; in TCRdb, only in-frame clones are kept and a portion is missing. The data hold roughly 150,000 clones, with roughly 90% observed a single time. Specimen: peripheral blood. These receptors all stem from a man in his fifties or sixties with acute or convalescent COVID-19. Both conserved end residues are part of each CDR3. A D gene is named only where the DNA matches it firmly. A row's size may be missing; if present it is once, few, many or a size class.

.	TRBV27	.	TRBJ2-7	CASRLQGSYEQYF	TGTGCCAGCAGACTACAGGGATCCTACGAGCAGTACTTC
TRBD1	TRBV2	.	TRBJ1-2	CASSWDRGGLGYTF	TGTGCCAGCAGTTGGGACAGGGGAGGTCTTGGCTACACCTTC
TRBD1	TRBV10-1	.	TRBJ2-2	CASSRDSANTGELFF	TGCGCCAGCAGTCGGGACAGCGCGAACACCGGGGAGCTGTTTTTT
TRBD1	TRBV5-1	.	TRBJ2-1	CASSPGTGGGEQFF	TGCGCCAGCAGCCCCGGGACAGGGGGCGGTGAGCAGTTCTTC
.	TRBV19	.	TRBJ2-5	CASSTRTVSETQYF	TGTGCCAGTAGTACAAGGACTGTTTCAGAGACCCAGTACTTC
.	TRBV6-1	.	TRBJ1-3	CASSEPPRMGAGNTIYF	TGTGCCAGCAGTGAACCCCCCCGAATGGGCGCTGGAAACACCATATATTTT
.	TRBV7-8	.	TRBJ1-2	CASSNGRQNYGYTF	TGTGCCAGCAGCAACGGGCGACAGAACTATGGCTACACCTTC
.	TRBV4-1	once	TRBJ2-7	CASSQENAGSFTYEQYF	TGCGCCAGCAGCCAAGAGAACGCAGGGTCTTTCACCTACGAGCAGTACTTC
TRBD2	TRBV6-5	.	TRBJ2-2	CATGTSGGYGELFF	TGTGCCACCGGTACTAGCGGGGGATACGGGGAGCTGTTTTTT
TRBD1	TRBV19	.	TRBJ1-5	CASSGDRNQPQHF	TGTGCCAGTAGTGGGGACAGAAATCAGCCCCAGCATTTT
TRBD2	TRBV11-1	.	TRBJ2-7	CASSSRTPGGSYEQYF	TGTGCCAGCAGCTCAAGGACCCCGGGGGGCTCCTACGAGCAGTACTTC
TRBD1	TRBV5-1	once	TRBJ2-2	CASSLQPGQGAGELFF	TGCGCCAGCAGCTTACAACCGGGACAGGGGGCCGGGGAGCTGTTTTTT
.	TRBV3-1/TRBV3-2	.	TRBJ1-6	CASSQDPTRALHF	TGTGCCAGCAGCCAAGATCCAACGCGTGCCCTCCACTTT
.	TRBV4-1	.	TRBJ2-1	CASSQDPGGPNEQFF	TGCGCCAGCAGCCAAGATCCGGGCGGGCCCAATGAGCAGTTCTTC
.	TRBV11-2	.	TRBJ1-6	CASSLMAADNNSPLHF	TGTGCCAGCAGCTTAATGGCCGCGGACAATAATTCACCCCTCCACTTT
.	TRBV7-2	.	TRBJ1-4	CASSSGLAEKLFF	TGTGCCAGCAGCAGTGGACTTGCTGAAAAACTGTTTTTT
.	TRBV30	.	TRBJ2-2	CAWSYSGELFF	TGTGCCTGGAGCTATTCCGGGGAGCTGTTTTTT
.	TRBV18	.	TRBJ2-7	CASSPQGGTSSYEQYF	TGTGCCAGCTCACCACAAGGAGGTACGAGCTCCTACGAGCAGTACTTC
.	TRBV7-9	.	TRBJ1-1	CASSFRAGEIMNTEAFF	TGTGCCAGCAGCTTTCGCGCAGGCGAAATCATGAACACTGAAGCTTTCTTT
.	TRBV25-1	.	TRBJ1-4	CASSADRGHNEKLFF	TGTGCCAGCAGCGCCGACCGAGGACATAATGAAAAACTGTTTTTT
TRBD1	TRBV24-1	.	TRBJ2-1	CATSDPWEGQGRNEQFF	TGTGCCACCAGTGACCCGTGGGAGGGACAGGGGCGGAATGAGCAGTTCTTC
TRBD1	TRBV2	.	TRBJ1-1	CASRADRDREAFF	TGTGCCAGCAGAGCGGACAGGGACCGTGAAGCTTTCTTT
.	TRBV2	once	TRBJ2-3	CASTVGLPGVDTQYF	TGTGCCAGCACCGTTGGACTCCCAGGGGTAGATACGCAGTATTTT
.	TRBV7-9	.	TRBJ2-7	CASSLLLETNEQYF	TGTGCCAGCAGCTTACTATTAGAAACTAACGAGCAGTACTTC
.	TRBV27	.	TRBJ1-3	CASSRDGRGNTIYF	TGTGCCAGCTCCCGAGATGGGCGCGGAAACACCATATATTTT
TRBD2	TRBV4-2	.	TRBJ2-1	CASSQDLASGASYNEQFF	TGTGCCAGCAGCCAAGATTTGGCTAGCGGGGCATCCTACAATGAGCAGTTCTTC
.	TRBV19	.	TRBJ2-1	CASTPRYSSSYNEQFF	TGTGCCAGTACCCCGCGGTACTCCAGCTCCTACAATGAGCAGTTCTTC
TRBD1	TRBV7-2	few	TRBJ1-1	CASSRTGDQYTEAFF	TGTGCCAGCAGCAGGACAGGGGATCAATACACTGAAGCTTTCTTT
.	TRBV24-1	.	TRBJ1-2	CATSEAVIYGYTF	TGTGCCACCAGTGAGGCAGTCATCTATGGCTACACCTTC
TRBD1	TRBV3-1/TRBV3-2	.	TRBJ1-6	CASSLEDRASYNSPLHF	TGTGCCAGCAGCCTAGAAGACAGGGCAAGCTATAATTCACCCCTCCACTTT
TRBD2	TRBV10-3	.	TRBJ2-1	CAVGLAALSYNEQFF	TGTGCCGTTGGACTAGCGGCCTTATCCTACAATGAGCAGTTCTTC
.	TRBV3-1/TRBV3-2	.	TRBJ1-4	CASSLMEGFNEKLFF	TGTGCCAGCAGCCTAATGGAGGGGTTTAATGAAAAACTGTTTTTT